A single sample gave rise to the 13 T cell receptor beta chains below, sequenced in a study of technical replicates of blood from several donors. Clones were sequenced by immunoSEQ multiplex PCR, and TCRdb holds only the in-frame ones, with some missing. Of roughly 62,000 clones detected, roughly 95% appear once; the ten largest clones hold 2.5% to 3.5%. The source material was PBMCs. The receptors come from a human donor in good health. Some clones in this sample may be carry-over from other donors' samples.

The gene calls are TRBV29-1 and TRBJ2-5, with a possible D match to TRBD2 (5 bases). This CDR3 has 14 amino acids. Per germline, CDR1 SQVTM and CDR2 ANQGSEA. Trimming took 0 bases from V and 3 from J, leaving 11 bases between them. The CDR3 sequence is CSVEEGLGEETQYF. DNA for the CDR3: TGCAGCGTTGAAGAAGGGCTCGGGGAAGAGACCCAGTACTTC.

The chain carries TRBV4-2 and TRBJ2-5, with 12 nucleotides matching TRBD2. Losses at the gene ends were 4 bases for V and 5 bases for J; bases not matched to a gene: 5. The CDR3 covers 15 residues. CDR1 and CDR2 (germline): LGHNA, YNFKEQ. The CDR3 spells CASSPLAGGPETQYF. DNA of the CDR3: TGTGCCAGCAGCCCGCTAGCGGGGGGGCCTGAGACCCAGTACTTC.

This chain joins TRBV29-1 and TRBJ2-7; 7 bases align to TRBD1. The CDR3 covers 11 residues. The ends lost 7 bases at V and 7 bases at J; junction bases unmatched: 7. Germline assignment: CDR1 SQVTM and CDR2 ANQGSEA. CDR3 bases: TGCAGCGGTTACAGGGGCTCTGAGCAGTACTTC. Amino acid sequence: CSGYRGSEQYF.

The chain employs TRBV7-6 and TRBJ1-3; 10 nucleotides line up with TRBD1. This CDR3 is built from 19 residues. Germline trimming cut 2 bases from V and 2 bases from J; bases unmatched to any gene: 12. The germline gives CDR1 SGHVS, CDR2 FNYEAQ. CDR3 bases: TGTGCCAGCAGCTTACAAGGCGGGACAGGGGCTAGTCCTGGAAACACCATATATTTT. Its protein is CASSLQGGTGASPGNTIYF.

V gene TRBV29-1 combines with J gene TRBJ2-1, with D tentatively TRBD1 (6 bases). Trimming removed 6 bases from V and 5 bases from J, with 14 bases in between. Germline V gene data show CDR1 as SQVTM and CDR2 as ANQGSEA. CDR3 length: 13 residues. The CDR3 region has the DNA TGCAGCGTGGTTGAGGACAGACACAATGAGCAGTTCTTC. Translated, it gives CSVVEDRHNEQFF.

CDR3 DNA sequence: TGCAGCATGACAGAGAGCTCCTACAATGAGCAGTTCTTC. Its translation: CSMTESSYNEQFF. This rearrangement joins TRBV29-1 to TRBJ2-1; D perhaps matches TRBD1 (5 bases). This CDR3 region has 13 residues. With 8 bases removed from V and 0 bases from J, the gap between germline ends came to 11 bases. Germline CDR1 reads SQVTM; CDR2 reads ANQGSEA.

This chain links TRBV5-5 with TRBJ1-1, with 7 bases that match TRBD1. This CDR3 is built from 13 residues. The V and J ends lost 7 bases and 7 bases, in that order; junction bases with no gene match: 10. The germline gives CDR1 SGHKS, CDR2 YYEKEE (reference sequence). The CDR3 region has the DNA TGTGCCAGCGCCCTGCGACAGGGACTTGAAGCTTTCTTT. Encoded protein: CASALRQGLEAFF. The whole variable domain, remainder taken from reference TRBV5-5 and TRBJ1-1, is DAGVTQSPTHLIKTRGQQVTLRCSPISGHKSVSWYQQVLGQGPQFIFQYYEKEERGRGNFPDRFSARQFPNYSSELNVNALLLGDSALYLCASALRQGLEAFFGQGTRLTVV.

The chain combines TRBV28 with TRBJ2-7, with D possibly TRBD1 on 6 matching bases. V was trimmed by 7 bases and J by 8 bases, leaving 21 bases between them. Germline CDR1 is MDHEN and CDR2 is SYDVKM. The CDR3 totals 14 residues. The CDR3 DNA sequence: TGTGCCAGCACGGAAACCTGGGCAGGGGACAAGCAGTACTTC. Its protein is CASTETWAGDKQYF.

The J gene is TRBJ2-5, the V gene TRBV6-5, with TRBD2 as a possible D gene (6 bases). The CDR3 contains 14 residues. Deletions cut 5 bases from V and 0 bases from J, with 10 bases between. The germline V gene encodes CDR1 MNHEY and CDR2 SVGAGI. For the CDR3, the DNA is TGTGCCAGCAGTCCCAGCGGGTACCAAGAGACCCAGTACTTC. Amino acid sequence: CASSPSGYQETQYF.

This rearrangement joins TRBV27 to TRBJ1-2; TRBD1 agrees at 8 bases. The CDR3 extends over 13 amino acids. The trim removed 6 bases at V and 4 bases at J, leaving 4 bases unmatched. The germline gives CDR1 MNHEY, CDR2 SMNVEV (reference sequence). The CDR3 coding sequence is TGTGCCAGCAGCCTACAGGGGGGCTATGGCTACACCTTC. It specifies CASSLQGGYGYTF.

V is TRBV4-2 and J is TRBJ2-6; D remains unclear. Germline values: CDR1 LGHNA, CDR2 YNFKEQ. The CDR3 is 17 residues long. V lost 2 bases to trimming and J lost 2 bases, with 13 bases between them. The CDR3 here is CASSQFIGLPGANVLTF. The CDR3 DNA is TGTGCCAGCAGCCAATTTATTGGCCTCCCTGGGGCCAACGTCCTGACTTTC.

The rearrangement uses TRBV15 and TRBJ1-4; D is ambiguous. The germline CDR1 and CDR2 sequences are LNHNV and YYDKDF (reference sequence). Trimming took off 0 bases at V and 0 bases at J, with 14 bases between the two ends. This CDR3 has 18 residues. CDR3 amino acids: CATSRDLPETTTNEKLFF. The CDR3 DNA follows: TGTGCCACCAGCAGAGATTTGCCAGAAACCACAACTAATGAAAAACTGTTTTTT.

V gene TRBV7-9 combines with J gene TRBJ2-7; weak D call: TRBD1 (5 bases). Per germline, CDR1 SEHNR and CDR2 FQNEAQ (reference sequence). There are 15 residues in the CDR3. V lost 2 bases and J lost 0, with 11 bases in between. This chain's CDR3 is CASSLSAGSSYEQYF. Here the CDR3 DNA reads TGTGCCAGCAGCTTATCGGCAGGGTCCTCCTACGAGCAGTACTTC. Looking up the rest from reference TRBV7-9 and TRBJ2-7 gives the full variable domain: DTGVSQNPRHKITKRGQNVTFRCDPISEHNRLYWYRQTLGQGPEFLTYFQNEAQLEKSRLLSDRFSAERPKGSFSTLEIQRTEQGDSAMYLCASSLSAGSSYEQYFGPGTRLTVT.